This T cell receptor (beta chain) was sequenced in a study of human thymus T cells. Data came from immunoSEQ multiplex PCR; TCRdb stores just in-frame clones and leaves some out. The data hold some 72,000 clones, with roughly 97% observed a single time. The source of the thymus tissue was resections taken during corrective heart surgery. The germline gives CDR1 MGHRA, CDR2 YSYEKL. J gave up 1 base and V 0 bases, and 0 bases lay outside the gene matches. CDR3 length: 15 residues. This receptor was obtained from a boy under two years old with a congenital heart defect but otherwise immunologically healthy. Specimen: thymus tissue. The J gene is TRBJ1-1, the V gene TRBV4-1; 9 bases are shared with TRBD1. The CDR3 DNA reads TGCGCCAGCAGCCAAGAGGACAGGGGGAACACTGAAGCTTTCTTT. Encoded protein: CASSQEDRGNTEAFF.